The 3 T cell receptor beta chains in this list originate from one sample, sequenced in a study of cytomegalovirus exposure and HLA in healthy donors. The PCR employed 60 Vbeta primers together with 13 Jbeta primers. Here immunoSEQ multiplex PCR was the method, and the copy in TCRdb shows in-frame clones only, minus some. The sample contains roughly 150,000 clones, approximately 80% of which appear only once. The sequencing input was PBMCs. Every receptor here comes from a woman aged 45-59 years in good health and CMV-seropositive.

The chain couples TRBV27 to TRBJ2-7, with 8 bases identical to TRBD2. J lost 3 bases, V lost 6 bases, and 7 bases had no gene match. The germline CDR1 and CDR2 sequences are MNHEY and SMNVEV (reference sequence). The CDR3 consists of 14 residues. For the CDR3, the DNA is TGTGCCAGCAGCTTTGGGACTAGTGGCTACGAGCAGTACTTC. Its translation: CASSFGTSGYEQYF.

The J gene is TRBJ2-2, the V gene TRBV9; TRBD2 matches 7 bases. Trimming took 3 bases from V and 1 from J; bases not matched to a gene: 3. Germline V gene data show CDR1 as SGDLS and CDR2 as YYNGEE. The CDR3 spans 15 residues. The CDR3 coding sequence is TGTGCCAGCAGCGCGGGACTACAGAACACCGGGGAGCTGTTTTTT. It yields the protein CASSAGLQNTGELFF. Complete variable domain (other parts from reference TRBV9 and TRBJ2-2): DSGVTQTPKHLITATGQRVTLRCSPRSGDLSVYWYQQSLDQGLQFLIQYYNGEERAKGNILERFSAQQFPDLHSELNLSSLELGDSALYFCASSAGLQNTGELFFGEGSRLTVL.

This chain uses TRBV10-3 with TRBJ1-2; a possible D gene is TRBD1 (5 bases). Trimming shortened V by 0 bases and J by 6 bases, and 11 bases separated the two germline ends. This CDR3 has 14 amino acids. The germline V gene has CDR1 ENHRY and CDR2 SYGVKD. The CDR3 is CAISESMAGNGYTF. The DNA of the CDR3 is TGTGCCATCAGTGAGTCGATGGCAGGGAATGGCTACACCTTC.